This T cell receptor (beta chain) was captured in a study of T cell changes during pregnancy in multiple sclerosis (dated by TCRdb to between 2018 and 2021). Context from the whole study: In women with multiple sclerosis, the researchers looked at how the T cell repertoire shifted as pregnancy progressed.

Remarks on this clone: It lacks a known antigen. Base qualities are not at hand, and no much larger clone is one base apart.

The method behind the library was the immunoSEQ multiplex PCR assay. The immuneACCESS repertoire file appears here via TCRdb, limited to in-frame rearrangements. These files lack a portion of the clones; in checked studies, under half of the deficit traces to unresolved V genes, and the cause of the others is not known. Here the sample has 50,000 to 70,000 clones; roughly 92% occur a single time. In total, the top ten clones hold about 1.5% of the sample. The CDR3 numbers 12 residues from cysteine through phenylalanine. The read is trimmed to its CDR3 DNA, 36 bases read in frame from base 1. The germline V gene supplies CDR1 MDHEN and CDR2 SYDVKM. The junction carries 8 bases between V and J, which are trimmed by 7 bases and 5 bases respectively.

This sequence was found in a female donor with multiple sclerosis, enrolled in a pregnancy study. The rearrangement combines TRBV28 with TRBJ2-2, with a tentative D gene TRBD2 over 5 matching bases. Sequenced here: peripheral blood, sampled in the second trimester of pregnancy. In nucleotides, the sequence is TGTGCCAGCATAACGGGGACCGGGGAGCTGTTTTTT. It specifies CASITGTGELFF.